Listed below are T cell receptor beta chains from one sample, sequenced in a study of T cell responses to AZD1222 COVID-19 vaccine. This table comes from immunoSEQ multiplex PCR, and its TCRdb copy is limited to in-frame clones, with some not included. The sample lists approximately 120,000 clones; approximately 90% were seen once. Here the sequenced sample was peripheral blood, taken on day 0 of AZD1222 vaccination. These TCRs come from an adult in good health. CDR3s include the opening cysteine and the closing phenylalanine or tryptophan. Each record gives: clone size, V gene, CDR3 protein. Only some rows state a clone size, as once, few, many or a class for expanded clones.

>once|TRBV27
CASSLRVTGELFF
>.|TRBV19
CASREDRERRGYTF
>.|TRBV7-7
CASSPRQPGRTSGSYGELFF
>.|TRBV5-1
CASSLEYEQYF
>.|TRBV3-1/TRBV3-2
CASRRSGGEKLFF
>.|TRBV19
CASSGDSNFYNEQFF
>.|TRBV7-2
CASSQGMNTEAFF
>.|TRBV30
CAWSTGGYGYTF
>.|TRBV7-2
CASSLVDDIGVGSEQFF
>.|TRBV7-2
CASSLAPGTSNYGYTF
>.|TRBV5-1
CASSSLTGTLNTEAFF
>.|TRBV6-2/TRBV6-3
CASSYPRLAGGGQETQYF
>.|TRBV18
CASSLGTGGLSYGYTF
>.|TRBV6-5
CASSTPGVGNTIYF
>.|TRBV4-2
CASSQEGQGRTEAFF
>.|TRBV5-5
CASSLAGGAGTGELFF